This is a list of T cell receptor beta chains from one sample in a study of blood T cell repertoires in COVID-19. The table came from immunoSEQ multiplex PCR; TCRdb's copy has only in-frame clones and leaves some out. The table has roughly 230,000 clones, roughly four fifths seen once. Sequencing used PBMCs or T cells enriched from blood (not recorded which). The receptors here all came from a man aged 45-65 years who had recovered from COVID-19. CDR3s include the opening cysteine and the closing phenylalanine or tryptophan. The order of the fields is D gene, clone size, V gene, J gene, CDR3 protein, CDR3 DNA. The D gene is left open where the match is weak. The listing skips clone size in some rows; elsewhere it reads once, few, many or a size class.

D gene: NA
clone size: few
V gene: TRBV6-5
J gene: TRBJ1-1
CDR3 protein: CASRLAGPKDTEAFF
CDR3 DNA: TGTGCCAGCAGACTTGCAGGGCCCAAGGACACTGAAGCTTTCTTT

D gene: TRBD2
clone size: NA
V gene: TRBV24-1
J gene: TRBJ2-1
CDR3 protein: CATSASGLAANEQFF
CDR3 DNA: TGTGCCACCAGTGCTTCGGGACTAGCGGCCAATGAGCAGTTCTTC

D gene: NA
clone size: NA
V gene: TRBV18
J gene: TRBJ1-5
CDR3 protein: CASSPGRDLVSNQPQHF
CDR3 DNA: TGTGCCAGCTCACCGGGGCGGGACCTTGTTAGCAATCAGCCCCAGCATTTT

D gene: NA
clone size: once
V gene: TRBV29-1
J gene: TRBJ1-1
CDR3 protein: CSVGLGGVGTEAFF
CDR3 DNA: TGCAGCGTTGGCCTGGGGGGGGTCGGGACTGAAGCTTTCTTT

D gene: NA
clone size: NA
V gene: TRBV10-3
J gene: TRBJ2-3
CDR3 protein: CAISPGQPSTDTQYF
CDR3 DNA: TGTGCCATCAGTCCGGGACAACCTAGCACAGATACGCAGTATTTT

D gene: TRBD1
clone size: NA
V gene: TRBV6-5
J gene: TRBJ1-5
CDR3 protein: CASSYGQGNQPQHF
CDR3 DNA: TGTGCCAGCAGTTACGGACAGGGCAATCAGCCCCAGCATTTT

D gene: TRBD2
clone size: few
V gene: TRBV7-8
J gene: TRBJ2-1
CDR3 protein: CASSNRRLAAVYNEQFF
CDR3 DNA: TGTGCCAGCAGCAACCGGCGACTAGCGGCAGTCTACAATGAGCAGTTCTTC

D gene: NA
clone size: NA
V gene: TRBV28
J gene: TRBJ1-3
CDR3 protein: CASRGGLPSSGNTIYF
CDR3 DNA: TGTGCCAGCCGGGGGGGGCTTCCCTCCTCTGGAAACACCATATATTTT

D gene: NA
clone size: NA
V gene: TRBV5-1
J gene: TRBJ2-6
CDR3 protein: CASSPLAGANVLTF
CDR3 DNA: TGCGCCAGCAGCCCCCTAGCTGGGGCCAACGTCCTGACTTTC

D gene: TRBD1
clone size: few
V gene: TRBV5-1
J gene: TRBJ1-4
CDR3 protein: CASSSQGAGNEKLFF
CDR3 DNA: TGCGCCAGCAGCTCACAGGGGGCCGGTAATGAAAAACTGTTTTTT

D gene: NA
clone size: few
V gene: TRBV4-1
J gene: TRBJ2-7
CDR3 protein: CASSQLRTASYEQYF
CDR3 DNA: TGCGCCAGCAGCCAACTGCGGACAGCCTCCTACGAGCAGTACTTC

D gene: NA
clone size: NA
V gene: TRBV3-1/TRBV3-2
J gene: TRBJ2-5
CDR3 protein: CASSQVEKTQYF
CDR3 DNA: TGTGCCAGCAGCCAAGTGGAGAAGACCCAGTACTTC

D gene: NA
clone size: NA
V gene: TRBV15
J gene: TRBJ1-1
CDR3 protein: CATSREHPNTEAFF
CDR3 DNA: TGTGCCACCAGCAGAGAACATCCGAACACTGAAGCTTTCTTT

D gene: TRBD1
clone size: few
V gene: TRBV6-4
J gene: TRBJ1-2
CDR3 protein: CASSGTGLDGYTF
CDR3 DNA: TGTGCCAGCAGCGGGACAGGGTTGGATGGCTACACCTTC